This record looks at one T cell receptor beta chain sequence and its context. Assay used: immunoSEQ multiplex PCR; TCRdb lists only in-frame clones, some missing. The sample has about 130,000 clones, over 80% seen once. The data stem from a study of control samples from healthy donors and cancer patients. CDR1 and CDR2 from the germline V gene are MNHEY and SVGAGI. The CDR3 sequence is 16 residues long. The germline V and J ends were trimmed by 0 bases and 11 bases, with 22 bases remaining between them. The specimen sequenced was blood. The clonotype comes from a woman between 50 and 59 years old in good health. The chain recombines TRBV6-5 with TRBJ1-1; possibly TRBD1 for D (5 bases). The CDR3 coding sequence is TGTGCCAGCAGTTACTCGGGGGATTTGGGGTTGGGTGAGGCTTTCTTT. Its translation is CASSYSGDLGLGEAFF.